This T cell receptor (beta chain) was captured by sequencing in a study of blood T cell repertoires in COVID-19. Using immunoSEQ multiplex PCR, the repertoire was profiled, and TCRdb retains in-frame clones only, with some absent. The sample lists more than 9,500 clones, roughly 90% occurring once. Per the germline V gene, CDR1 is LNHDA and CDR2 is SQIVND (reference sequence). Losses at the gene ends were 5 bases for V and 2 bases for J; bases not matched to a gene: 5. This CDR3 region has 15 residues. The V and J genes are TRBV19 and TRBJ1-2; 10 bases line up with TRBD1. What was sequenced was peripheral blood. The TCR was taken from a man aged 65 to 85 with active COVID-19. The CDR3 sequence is CASSPDRGRNYGYTF. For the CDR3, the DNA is TGTGCCAGTAGTCCCGACAGGGGGCGGAACTATGGCTACACCTTC.